These 14 T cell receptor beta chains were sequenced from one sample in a study of graft-versus-host responses after intestinal transplantation. Profiling relied on immunoSEQ multiplex PCR, and the TCRdb table lists in-frame clones only, not all of them. This sample has under 100,000 clones, with roughly 93% found just once. Antigens of these TCRs are unknown. The sequenced sample was unstimulated CD8+ T cells sorted from spleen or lymph node cells, obtained before transplant. The receptors shown here come from a human donor who was the organ donor for an intestinal transplant.

The chain joins TRBV19 to TRBJ1-1; D not certain. Germline V CDR1 and CDR2: LNHDA, SQIVND (reference sequence). V dropped 4 bases and J dropped 5 bases, with 14 bases sitting between them. The CDR3 has 14 residues. The CDR3 here is CASSTVVSGTEAFF. The CDR3 nucleotides read TGTGCCAGTAGTACAGTTGTTTCGGGAACTGAAGCTTTCTTT.

This CDR3 is CASSFPGTGLNEQYF. The CDR3 nucleotides are TGTGCCAGCAGCTTTCCCGGGACAGGTCTAAACGAGCAGTACTTC. The chain is built from TRBV5-6 and TRBJ2-7, with TRBD1 matching 8 bases. Germline CDR1 is SGHDT and CDR2 is YYEEEE. This CDR3 contains 15 residues. The V gene end was trimmed by 2 bases and the J gene end by 5 bases; junction bases not matched to a gene: 9.

V is TRBV9 and J is TRBJ2-3, with unresolved D. Germline CDR1 SGDLS, CDR2 YYNGEE. The V and J ends lost 4 bases and 0 bases respectively, with 12 bases between them. The CDR3 spans 15 residues. CDR3 nucleotide sequence: TGTGCCAGCAGCCCTCCTATGCCTAGCACAGATACGCAGTATTTT. This gives the protein CASSPPMPSTDTQYF.

This clone was found a few times. The chain combines TRBV5-4 with TRBJ1-1; no reliable D call. This CDR3 contains 13 residues. Germline CDR1 is SGHNT and CDR2 is YYREEE (reference sequence). Trimming took off 1 base at V and 9 bases at J, with 13 bases between the two ends. The CDR3 region is CASSLPIHSKAFF. In DNA form, the CDR3 reads TGTGCCAGCAGCTTGCCCATCCACAGTAAAGCTTTCTTT.

This chain connects TRBV6-1 to TRBJ1-1; no firm D call. Trimming cost V 7 bases and J 1 base, with 7 bases left between them. The germline V gene encodes CDR1 MNHNS and CDR2 SASEGT. The CDR3 contains 12 residues. CDR3 loop: CASKPTNTEAFF. The CDR3 coding sequence is TGTGCCAGCAAACCTACGAACACTGAAGCTTTCTTT.

The chain carries TRBV7-9 and TRBJ1-6, with TRBD1 matching 8 bases. With 3 bases clipped from V and 8 bases from J, the junction kept 15 bases outside the gene matches. The CDR3 length is 18 residues. Germline V lookup: CDR1 SEHNR, CDR2 FQNEAQ (reference sequence). The CDR3 nucleotides read TGTGCCAGCAGCTTCGGGGCCCAGGGGGCGTTTGTGTATTCACCCCTCCACTTT. Residues: CASSFGAQGAFVYSPLHF.

This rearrangement joins TRBV7-2 to TRBJ2-7; 8 nucleotides align to TRBD2. Trimming removed 4 bases from V and 0 bases from J; junction bases left unmatched: 8. Germline V gene data show CDR1 as SGHTA and CDR2 as FQGNSA. The CDR3 totals 16 residues. Here the CDR3 reads CASSSLSGVYSYEQYF. As DNA, the CDR3 is TGTGCCAGCAGCTCACTTAGCGGGGTATACTCCTACGAGCAGTACTTC.

The chain combines TRBV7-9 with TRBJ1-1, with 9 bases matching TRBD1. Trimming took 6 bases from V and 5 from J; bases not matched to a gene: 7. CDR3 size: 14 residues. Germline values: CDR1 SEHNR, CDR2 FQNEAQ (reference sequence). As DNA, the CDR3 is TGTGCCAGCAGGTCTGACAGGGGGAAAACTGAAGCTTTCTTT. Protein product: CASRSDRGKTEAFF.

The chain has TRBV9 and TRBJ2-5, with TRBD2 as a possible D gene (5 bases). CDR3 length: 16 residues. CDR1 is SGDLS and CDR2 is YYNGEE in the germline V gene. With 4 bases removed from V and 0 bases from J, the gap between germline ends came to 16 bases. CDR3 region: CASSPSWGEYQETQYF. In DNA, the CDR3 is TGTGCCAGCAGCCCTAGTTGGGGAGAGTACCAAGAGACCCAGTACTTC.

The V gene is TRBV28, the J gene TRBJ2-2; D is possibly TRBD1 (5 bases). The germline gives CDR1 MDHEN, CDR2 SYDVKM. The CDR3 extends over 17 amino acids. V lost 3 bases to trimming and J lost 3 bases, with 17 bases between them. This CDR3 reads CASSFFRQLFYTGELFF. CDR3 in DNA: TGTGCCAGCAGTTTTTTCCGACAGCTGTTTTACACCGGGGAGCTGTTTTTT.

This clone appeared a single time. The rearrangement links TRBV4-3 to TRBJ2-1; TRBD2 aligns across 14 bases. CDR1 and CDR2 (germline): LGHNA, YSLEER. Germline trimming cut 0 bases from V and 2 bases from J; bases unmatched to any gene: 6. This CDR3 is built from 19 residues. In DNA form, the CDR3 reads TGCGCCAGCAGCCAAGACCCCGGGACTAGCGGGAGCACCTACAATGAGCAGTTCTTC. Translation: CASSQDPGTSGSTYNEQFF.

The chain employs TRBV28 and TRBJ2-7, with TRBD2 matching 10 bases. CDR1 MDHEN and CDR2 SYDVKM come from the germline V gene. Losses at the gene ends were 3 bases for V and 5 bases for J; bases not matched to a gene: 7. The CDR3 has 15 residues. The CDR3 bases are TGTGCCAGCAGTTTGCTGGCTAGCGGGAGCCACGAGCAGTACTTC. Protein: CASSLLASGSHEQYF.

This sequence joins TRBV11-1 and TRBJ2-7, with TRBD2 matching over 11 bases. This CDR3 comprises 14 residues. V lost 5 bases to trimming and J lost 5 bases; unmatched junction nucleotides: 5. CDR1 and CDR2 (germline): SGHAT, FQDESV (reference sequence). The CDR3 protein is CASSRLAGINEQYF. The CDR3 DNA sequence: TGTGCCAGCAGCCGACTAGCGGGAATCAACGAGCAGTACTTC.

V usage is TRBV9 and J usage is TRBJ2-7, with 8 bases fitting TRBD2. The CDR3 is 17 amino acids. Trimming cost V 4 bases and J 1 base; bases outside gene matches: 13. Germline values: CDR1 SGDLS, CDR2 YYNGEE. The CDR3 spells CASSSPVGSGNSYEQYF. In nucleotides, the CDR3 is TGTGCCAGCAGCTCCCCGGTCGGTAGCGGGAATTCCTACGAGCAGTACTTC. The variable domain in full, with the rest retrieved from reference TRBV9 and TRBJ2-7, is DSGVTQTPKHLITATGQRVTLRCSPRSGDLSVYWYQQSLDQGLQFLIQYYNGEERAKGNILERFSAQQFPDLHSELNLSSLELGDSALYFCASSSPVGSGNSYEQYFGPGTRLTVT.